This T cell receptor (beta chain) came from a study of blood T cell repertoires in COVID-19. Study background: Specimens from acute and convalescent COVID-19 originated in the United States, Italy and Spain.

CDR1 is LGHDT, CDR2 YNNKEL, per germline (reference sequence). Trimming took off 4 bases at V and 4 bases at J, with 22 bases between the two ends. The CDR3 consists of 17 residues. Some clones are missing from TCRdb's copy, which holds only in-frame ones; the method was immunoSEQ multiplex PCR. This sample has more than 200,000 clones, with around 83% found just once. Seattle enrolled patients during active infection and tracked them longitudinally. The V gene is TRBV3-1 (or the pseudogene TRBV3-2), the J gene TRBJ1-1; possible D gene TRBD1, 6 bases. Sample: peripheral blood. The TCR originated in an elderly woman with COVID-19, enrolled during active disease. The CDR3 DNA is TGTGCCAGCAGCCTTCTGACAGGAGATTCCCCGGGCACTGAAGCTTTCTTT. Translating gives CASSLLTGDSPGTEAFF.